The entry that follows covers one TCR beta chain sequence. Its antigen is not identified. These data come from a study of T cell responses to AZD1222 COVID-19 vaccine. Overall study results and limits: Every sample of the repertoires postdated the peak T cell response. Nearly half of unique spike-specific TCRs reportedly avoided B.1.351 and B.1.1.7 mutated regions.

The table came from immunoSEQ multiplex PCR; TCRdb's copy has only in-frame clones and leaves some out. This table has some 150,000 clones, around 83% appearing once. CDR3 size: 15 residues. CDR1 and CDR2 from the germline V gene are LNHNV and YYDKDF (reference sequence). Trimming pared 0 bases from V and 2 bases from J, leaving 8 bases between. The rearrangement links TRBV15 to TRBJ1-3; no clear D. The sample was peripheral blood, taken 28 days after the second AZD1222 dose. This TCR was sampled from an adult who received the AZD1222 COVID-19 vaccine. The CDR3 protein is CATSREVPAGNTIYF. The CDR3, as DNA: TGTGCCACCAGCAGAGAGGTTCCCGCTGGAAACACCATATATTTT. Using reference TRBV15 and TRBJ1-3 for the parts outside the CDR3, the full variable domain is DAMVIQNPRYQVTQFGKPVTLSCSQTLNHNVMYWYQQKSSQAPKLLFHYYDKDFNNEADTPDNFQSRRPNTSFCFLDIRSPGLGDTAMYLCATSREVPAGNTIYFGEGSWLTVV.